This is a list of T cell receptor beta chains from one sample in a study of blood T cell dynamics during melanoma immunotherapy. Using immunoSEQ multiplex PCR, the repertoire was profiled, and TCRdb retains in-frame clones only, with some absent. The table includes 9,500 or so clones, around 89% detected once. The sequencing used blood, collected from a patient treated with checkpoint blockade. These receptors all come from a human donor with melanoma. Each CDR3 is given with its conserved first and last residue. D genes are given only for firm matches. Clone size is shown for a subset of rows, as once, few, many or a class of expanded clone.

abundance,v_gene,j_gene,len,d_gene,CDR3aa,CDR3nt
.,TRBV2,TRBJ2-4,14,.,CASSYAQGENIQYF,TGTGCCAGCAGTTACGCCCAGGGAGAGAATATTCAGTACTTC
few,TRBV10-2,TRBJ2-5,13,TRBD2,CASKSGIGETQYF,TGCGCCAGCAAGAGCGGGATTGGAGAGACCCAGTACTTC
.,TRBV6-5,TRBJ1-1,12,.,CASAGEGTEAFF,TGTGCCAGCGCCGGGGAGGGCACTGAAGCTTTCTTT
.,TRBV10-1,TRBJ1-2,13,TRBD1,CASSADRGYGYTF,TGCGCCAGCAGTGCGGACAGGGGGTATGGCTACACCTTC
.,TRBV9,TRBJ1-4,15,.,CASSRTGTVNEKLFF,TGTGCCAGCAGCCGTACAGGGACCGTTAATGAAAAACTGTTTTTT
.,TRBV2,TRBJ1-6,15,TRBD1,CASSEALRGRAPLHF,TGTGCCAGCAGTGAAGCGCTCAGGGGGCGGGCACCCCTCCACTTT
.,TRBV29-1,TRBJ2-3,15,TRBD2,CSVEPLAGGTDTQYF,TGCAGCGTTGAACCCCTAGCGGGAGGCACAGATACGCAGTATTTT
.,TRBV12-5,TRBJ2-2,15,.,CASGYQGWDTGELFF,TGTGCTAGTGGATACCAGGGTTGGGACACCGGGGAGCTGTTTTTT
.,TRBV5-1,TRBJ2-1,16,TRBD1,CASSLTGFSSYNEQFF,TGCGCCAGCAGCCTGACAGGGTTCAGCTCCTACAATGAGCAGTTCTTC
.,TRBV2,TRBJ2-1,12,.,CASSDAANEQFF,TGTGCCAGCAGTGACGCGGCCAATGAGCAGTTCTTC
.,TRBV7-2,TRBJ2-7,14,.,CASSERGRAGEQYF,TGTGCCAGCAGCGAGAGGGGCCGGGCTGGCGAGCAGTACTTC
.,TRBV28,TRBJ2-1,17,TRBD2,CASSPLQTSGRYYEQFF,TGTGCCAGCAGTCCTCTCCAGACTAGCGGGAGGTACTATGAGCAGTTCTTC
.,TRBV2,TRBJ2-4,14,TRBD1,CASSLDRGGNIQYF,TGTGCCAGCTCGTTGGACAGGGGGGGAAACATTCAGTACTTC
.,TRBV5-1,TRBJ1-2,14,.,CASSRDVSNYGYTF,TGCGCCAGCAGCCGGGACGTCAGCAACTATGGCTACACCTTC
.,TRBV7-9,TRBJ1-3,12,.,CASDTSGNTIYF,TGTGCCAGCGACACCTCTGGAAACACCATATATTTT
.,TRBV30,TRBJ1-2,15,.,CAFTPGQSSARGYTF,TGTGCGTTTACCCCCGGACAGTCCTCTGCTCGCGGCTACACCTTC
.,TRBV29-1,TRBJ2-1,16,TRBD2,CSVESGRGATYNEQFF,TGCAGCGTTGAATCGGGGCGGGGGGCGACATACAATGAGCAGTTCTTC
few,TRBV19,TRBJ2-1,15,.,CASSIKGLFNNEQFF,TGTGCCAGTAGTATAAAGGGACTGTTTAACAATGAGCAGTTCTTC
.,TRBV5-6,TRBJ2-3,13,.,CASSGALTDTQYF,TGTGCCAGCAGTGGAGCCCTCACAGATACGCAGTATTTT
.,TRBV4-1,TRBJ2-2,13,.,CASSLRGAGELFF,TGCGCCAGCAGCCTCAGGGGCGCCGGGGAGCTGTTTTTT
.,TRBV6-6,TRBJ2-5,14,.,CASSLSGAGETQYF,TGTGCCAGCAGTTTGTCGGGGGCGGGGGAGACCCAGTACTTC
.,TRBV6-5,TRBJ2-2,16,.,CASSYQGASFTGELFF,TGTGCCAGCAGTTACCAGGGTGCTAGCTTCACCGGGGAGCTGTTTTTT
.,TRBV15,TRBJ1-1,16,.,CATAGLGGGLGTEAFF,TGTGCCACCGCGGGCCTTGGGGGGGGGCTAGGAACTGAAGCTTTCTTT
few,TRBV6-5,TRBJ2-7,15,TRBD1,CASSYSGTGIHEQYF,TGTGCCAGCAGTTACTCGGGGACAGGGATCCACGAGCAGTACTTC
.,TRBV30,TRBJ2-1,13,.,CAWSRDLKNEQFF,TGTGCCTGGAGCCGAGACTTGAAAAATGAGCAGTTCTTC
.,TRBV7-3,TRBJ2-3,16,TRBD1,CASSLSGTLQGGTQYF,TGTGCCAGCAGTTTATCGGGGACACTACAGGGGGGTACGCAGTATTTT
.,TRBV9,TRBJ2-3,14,.,CASSVEGRTDTQYF,TGTGCCAGCAGCGTTGAGGGACGCACAGATACGCAGTATTTT
.,TRBV2,TRBJ2-1,16,TRBD2,CASSLNPGLADNEQFF,TGTGCCAGCAGCCTCAATCCGGGACTAGCGGACAATGAGCAGTTCTTC
.,TRBV19,TRBJ2-2,14,.,CATEPLGNTGELFF,TGTGCCACCGAGCCCCTAGGAAACACCGGGGAGCTGTTTTTT
.,TRBV15,TRBJ2-1,14,.,CATSSRLTDNEQFF,TGTGCCACCAGCTCCCGGTTGACCGACAATGAGCAGTTCTTC
once,TRBV10-3,TRBJ1-1,15,.,CAISESGEGGTEAFF,TGTGCCATCAGTGAGTCGGGCGAGGGTGGCACTGAAGCTTTCTTT
.,TRBV5-1,TRBJ2-5,15,.,CASSLEGGIWETQYF,TGCGCCAGCAGCTTGGAAGGGGGGATCTGGGAGACCCAGTACTTC
.,TRBV19,TRBJ1-1,13,.,CASRPHPRSGAFF,TGTGCCAGTAGACCACATCCCAGGTCCGGGGCTTTCTTT
.,TRBV5-1,TRBJ2-3,16,TRBD2,CASSLAPAGGVNTQYF,TGCGCCAGCAGCTTGGCCCCAGCGGGAGGAGTGAATACGCAGTATTTT
.,TRBV2,TRBJ2-7,12,.,CASSQQGHEQYF,TGTGCCAGCAGTCAACAGGGCCACGAGCAGTACTTC
.,TRBV4-1,TRBJ2-1,17,TRBD1,CASSQDKMGQGVTEQFF,TGCGCCAGCAGCCAAGATAAGATGGGACAGGGGGTTACTGAGCAGTTCTTC
.,TRBV2,TRBJ2-1,15,TRBD1,CASRSPGQAYNEQFF,TGTGCCAGCAGGAGCCCGGGACAGGCCTACAATGAGCAGTTCTTC
.,TRBV5-1,TRBJ2-7,11,.,CASRADYEQYF,TGCGCCAGCAGGGCAGACTACGAGCAGTACTTC
.,TRBV19,TRBJ1-1,14,.,CASSSDIGDTEAFF,TGTGCCAGTAGTTCCGATATAGGGGACACTGAAGCTTTCTTT
.,TRBV2,TRBJ2-5,14,.,CASSESGRRETQYF,TGTGCCAGCAGTGAATCGGGACGAAGGGAGACCCAGTACTTC
.,TRBV20-1,TRBJ1-2,11,.,CSARLGYGYTF,TGCAGTGCTAGATTAGGCTATGGCTACACCTTC
.,TRBV5-1,TRBJ2-4,14,TRBD1,CASSIRDRGNIQYF,TGCGCCAGCAGCATCCGGGACAGAGGGAACATTCAGTACTTC
.,TRBV6-1,TRBJ2-1,17,.,CASSGAQRQRSYNEQFF,TGTGCCAGCAGTGGGGCACAAAGGCAAAGGTCCTACAATGAGCAGTTCTTC
.,TRBV6-1,TRBJ2-2,14,TRBD1,CASRGQGASGELFF,TGTGCCAGCAGGGGACAGGGGGCGTCGGGGGAGCTGTTTTTT
.,TRBV2,TRBJ2-3,14,TRBD2,CASRPGTSADTQYF,TGTGCCAGCAGGCCCGGGACTAGCGCAGATACGCAGTATTTT